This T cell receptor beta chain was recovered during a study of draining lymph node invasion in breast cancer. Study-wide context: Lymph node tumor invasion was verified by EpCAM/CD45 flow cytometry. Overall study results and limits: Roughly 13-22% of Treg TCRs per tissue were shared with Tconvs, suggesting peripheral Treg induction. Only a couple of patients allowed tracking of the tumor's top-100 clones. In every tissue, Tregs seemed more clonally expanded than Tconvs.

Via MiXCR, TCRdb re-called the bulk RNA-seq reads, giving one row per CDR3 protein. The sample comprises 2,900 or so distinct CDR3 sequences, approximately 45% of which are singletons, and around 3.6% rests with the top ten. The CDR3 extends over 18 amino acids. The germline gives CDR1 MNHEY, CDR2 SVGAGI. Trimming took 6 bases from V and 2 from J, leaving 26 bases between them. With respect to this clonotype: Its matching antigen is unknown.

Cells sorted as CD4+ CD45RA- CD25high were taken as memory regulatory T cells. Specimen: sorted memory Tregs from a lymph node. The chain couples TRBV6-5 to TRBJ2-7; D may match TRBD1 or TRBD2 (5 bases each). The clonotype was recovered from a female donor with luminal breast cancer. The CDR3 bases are TGTGCCAGCAGCCGACGGGGCAGCTCGACGGACTTTCCCTACGAGCAGTACTTC. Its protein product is CASSRRGSSTDFPYEQYF.